A selection of T cell receptor beta chains follows, all from one sample in a study of blood T cell repertoires in COVID-19. The method was immunoSEQ multiplex PCR; TCRdb's version includes in-frame clones alone and lacks a portion of them. The sample comprises under 250,000 clones, around 92% of which are singletons, and approximately 1.2% rests with the top ten. The sequenced sample was peripheral blood. The receptors shown here come from a man aged 25-45 years with acute or convalescent COVID-19. Both conserved end residues are trimmed from each CDR3. Expanded clones get a size class; other rows say once, few or many, or leave the size out.

clone_size j_call v_call cdr3_aa
NA TRBJ2-3 TRBV5-1 ASSQGTTTDTQY
NA TRBJ2-5 TRBV5-1 ASSLEAGIWETQY
NA TRBJ1-5 TRBV7-8 ASSLESGQPQH
NA TRBJ1-3 TRBV6-6 AGRRDSGNTIY
NA TRBJ1-1 TRBV18 ASLQEMNTEAF
NA TRBJ2-3 TRBV24-1 ATSWSPGTDTQY
NA TRBJ1-1 TRBV2 ASSSDRGLTEAF
NA TRBJ2-7 TRBV11-2 ASSLASLASGYEQY
NA TRBJ2-1 TRBV24-1 ATRPTGTSGYNEQF
NA TRBJ2-7 TRBV5-1 ASSLVSNTGGQY
NA TRBJ2-7 TRBV6-1 ASSEGPGQGTVSYEQY
NA TRBJ2-2 TRBV7-6 ASSPRQGFTGELF
NA TRBJ2-3 TRBV7-9 ASTTYTAGNTDTQY
NA TRBJ2-4 TRBV30 AWSVMGAGKAKNIQY
NA TRBJ1-2 TRBV5-1 ASSPWDSPNYGYT
NA TRBJ2-2 TRBV2 ASKKREGDTGELF
NA TRBJ1-2 TRBV7-9 ASSPGTSYGYT
NA TRBJ1-4 TRBV5-1 ASSLGDSNEKLF
NA TRBJ1-4 TRBV28 ASRSGTGREKLF
NA TRBJ2-2 TRBV9 ASSVVSGLNTGELF
few TRBJ2-3 TRBV5-8 ASSSHLQGSWTDTQY
NA TRBJ2-7 TRBV5-4 ASSLLAGEQY
once TRBJ1-6 TRBV11-2 ASRSPTGVNSPLH
NA TRBJ2-1 TRBV27 ASSLAANSYNEQF
NA TRBJ1-1 TRBV29-1 SVVLLTRYTEAF
NA TRBJ2-7 TRBV9 ASSVDSFSYEQY
NA TRBJ1-2 TRBV24-1 ATSDRQSGYT
NA TRBJ2-7 TRBV24-1 ATSDSGDFYEQY
NA TRBJ1-1 TRBV2 ASSGTARNTEAF
NA TRBJ1-6 TRBV30 AWTLQGSPSPLH
NA TRBJ2-7 TRBV6-5 ASGRVNYEQY
NA TRBJ2-5 TRBV7-3 ASSPNRQSQETQY
NA TRBJ2-1 TRBV7-3 ASSLRGIYNEQF
NA TRBJ2-2 TRBV3-1/TRBV3-2 ASSQDRDFGNTGELF
NA TRBJ1-3 TRBV6-5 ASSYRQGPRNTIY
NA TRBJ1-5 TRBV3-1/TRBV3-2 ASSPGTTGNQPQH
NA TRBJ1-1 TRBV5-6 ASSLLTMNTEAF
NA TRBJ2-1 TRBV21-1 ASSPTYVRTPKYNEQF
NA TRBJ2-1 TRBV14 ASSGRGNEQF
NA TRBJ1-2 TRBV2 ASSGGGDRYGYT
once TRBJ2-6 TRBV9 ASSVTLSHGSTGANVLT
NA TRBJ1-1 TRBV6-5 ASSYSKHRNTEAF
NA TRBJ1-4 TRBV7-9 ASSYGTGVAKLF
NA TRBJ2-1 TRBV19 ASTPGSGSYNEQF
NA TRBJ2-3 TRBV7-9 ASSLGGQFSDTQY
NA TRBJ2-7 TRBV30 AWTRTGHSFSEQY
NA TRBJ2-1 TRBV7-9 ASSLGSGSNEQF
NA TRBJ2-7 TRBV4-1 ASSLPGTSGDYEQY
NA TRBJ2-7 TRBV18 ASSHPQGPYEQY
NA TRBJ2-7 TRBV28 ASSLIGQSYEQY
NA TRBJ2-2 TRBV6-5 ASKEQLLNTGELF
NA TRBJ1-6 TRBV5-1 ASSLAGGSYNSPLH
NA TRBJ2-7 TRBV19 ASSPVVHPTYEQY
NA TRBJ2-7 TRBV2 ASSRRVPSYEQY
NA TRBJ2-1 TRBV3-1/TRBV3-2 ASSQPSGSYNEQF